This T cell receptor (beta chain) emerged from a study of vaccination effects on CD4 cells after COVID-19. Clones were read by immunoSEQ multiplex PCR, and TCRdb kept only the in-frame ones, dropping some. The sample comprises under 35,000 clones, 70% to 75% of which are singletons, and under 15% rests with the top ten. There are 15 residues in the CDR3. CDR1 and CDR2 (germline): SGHDT, YYEEEE. V was clipped by 0 bases and J by 7 bases, with 11 bases between them. CD4+ T cell isolation took place after 10 days of culture. The cohort was immunized with two doses of either the BNT162b2 or mRNA-1273 vaccine. Among the vaccine recipients, none had a prior SARS-CoV-2 infection, and nucleocapsid antibodies were negative. The authors replaced half the medium with IL-2 medium on days 3 and 7. Note on this clone: Its antigen is not identified.

V usage is TRBV5-6 and J usage is TRBJ1-6; D not resolved. The specimen was CD4+ T cells from PBMCs cultured without peptide, collected after COVID-19 vaccination. The sequence was obtained from a human donor who received a COVID-19 vaccine. CDR3 nucleotide sequence: TGTGCCAGCAGCTTGGCCGCGGTAGGCAATTCACCCCTCCACTTT. Translated, it gives CASSLAAVGNSPLHF.